A selection of T cell receptor beta chains follows, all from one sample in a study of cytomegalovirus exposure and HLA in healthy donors. Using immunoSEQ multiplex PCR, the repertoire was profiled, and TCRdb retains in-frame clones only, with some absent. This sample contains more than 95,000 clones. Sequencing was carried out using PBMCs. These receptors were obtained from a man between 35 and 55 years old in good health and CMV-seronegative. CDR3s include the opening cysteine and the closing phenylalanine or tryptophan. The order of the fields is CDR3 protein, CDR3 DNA, D gene, CDR3 length, J gene, V gene. The D gene is left open where the match is weak.

CDR3 protein: CAISVGTGGDTGELFF; CDR3 DNA: TGTGCCATCAGTGTGGGGACAGGGGGTGACACCGGGGAGCTGTTTTTT; D gene: TRBD1; CDR3 length: 16; J gene: TRBJ2-2; V gene: TRBV10-3
CDR3 protein: CSVTSGRALTGAWFF; CDR3 DNA: TGCAGCGTGACTAGCGGGAGGGCGTTAACTGGAGCATGGTTCTTC; D gene: TRBD2; CDR3 length: 15; J gene: TRBJ2-1; V gene: TRBV29-1
CDR3 protein: CAWTGTSVGEQYF; CDR3 DNA: TGTGCCTGGACCGGGACTAGCGTGGGCGAGCAGTACTTC; D gene: TRBD2; CDR3 length: 13; J gene: TRBJ2-7; V gene: TRBV30
CDR3 protein: CSVGIGGLAGGQAADEQFF; CDR3 DNA: TGCAGCGTTGGGATTGGGGGACTAGCGGGAGGGCAGGCTGCGGATGAGCAGTTCTTC; D gene: TRBD2; CDR3 length: 19; J gene: TRBJ2-1; V gene: TRBV29-1
CDR3 protein: CASKQPGQGIGTNEKLFF; CDR3 DNA: TGCGCCAGCAAACAACCGGGACAGGGGATAGGCACTAATGAAAAACTGTTTTTT; D gene: TRBD1; CDR3 length: 18; J gene: TRBJ1-4; V gene: TRBV10-2
CDR3 protein: CASSQASGGRAYEQYF; CDR3 DNA: TGCGCCAGCAGCCAAGCTTCTGGCGGGAGGGCCTACGAGCAGTACTTC; D gene: TRBD2; CDR3 length: 16; J gene: TRBJ2-7; V gene: TRBV4-1
CDR3 protein: CASSLAPTSGSTYEQYF; CDR3 DNA: TGTGCCAGCAGCTTAGCCCCGACTAGCGGGAGTACCTACGAGCAGTACTTC; D gene: TRBD2; CDR3 length: 17; J gene: TRBJ2-7; V gene: TRBV7-8
CDR3 protein: CASSPGLAGVSTGELFF; CDR3 DNA: TGTGCCAGCAGCCCGGGACTAGCGGGAGTCAGCACCGGGGAGCTGTTTTTT; D gene: TRBD2; CDR3 length: 17; J gene: TRBJ2-2; V gene: TRBV7-9
CDR3 protein: CAWSVPSGRRELFF; CDR3 DNA: TGTGCCTGGAGTGTGCCTAGCGGAAGAAGGGAGCTGTTTTTT; D gene: TRBD2; CDR3 length: 14; J gene: TRBJ2-2; V gene: TRBV30
CDR3 protein: CASSNRGMTEAFF; CDR3 DNA: TGCGCCAGCAGTAACAGGGGAATGACTGAAGCTTTCTTT; D gene: TRBD1; CDR3 length: 13; J gene: TRBJ1-1; V gene: TRBV5-1
CDR3 protein: CASSSGLAGEETQYF; CDR3 DNA: TGTGCCAGCAGCTCGGGACTAGCGGGGGAAGAGACCCAGTACTTC; D gene: TRBD2; CDR3 length: 15; J gene: TRBJ2-5; V gene: TRBV11-3
CDR3 protein: CASSYLQGAGYTF; CDR3 DNA: TGTGCCAGCAGTTATTTGCAGGGTGCCGGCTACACCTTC; D gene: .; CDR3 length: 13; J gene: TRBJ1-2; V gene: TRBV6-5
CDR3 protein: CASSLEGGAFF; CDR3 DNA: TGTGCCAGCAGCTTAGAAGGAGGAGCTTTCTTT; D gene: .; CDR3 length: 11; J gene: TRBJ1-1; V gene: TRBV7-9
CDR3 protein: CASSSIRQGITDTQYF; CDR3 DNA: TGCGCCAGCAGTTCGATACGACAGGGGATCACAGATACGCAGTATTTT; D gene: TRBD1; CDR3 length: 16; J gene: TRBJ2-3; V gene: TRBV5-1
CDR3 protein: CASSQPSGEQFF; CDR3 DNA: TGTGCCAGCAGCCAACCCTCCGGGGAGCAGTTCTTC; D gene: .; CDR3 length: 12; J gene: TRBJ2-1; V gene: TRBV4-2
CDR3 protein: CASSLPGLAGSNTQYF; CDR3 DNA: TGTGCCAGCAGTCTTCCGGGACTAGCGGGATCCAATACGCAGTATTTT; D gene: TRBD2; CDR3 length: 16; J gene: TRBJ2-3; V gene: TRBV28
CDR3 protein: CASSLGAAGYTF; CDR3 DNA: TGTGCCAGCAGCTTAGGGGCAGCCGGCTACACCTTC; D gene: .; CDR3 length: 12; J gene: TRBJ1-2; V gene: TRBV11-3
CDR3 protein: CASSSVKLAGGETQYF; CDR3 DNA: TGTGCCAGCAGCTCCGTTAAACTAGCGGGAGGAGAGACCCAGTACTTC; D gene: TRBD2; CDR3 length: 16; J gene: TRBJ2-5; V gene: TRBV5-4
CDR3 protein: CASSSPGKYGYTF; CDR3 DNA: TGTGCCAGCAGCAGCCCGGGGAAATATGGCTACACCTTC; D gene: .; CDR3 length: 13; J gene: TRBJ1-2; V gene: TRBV9
CDR3 protein: CASSDSVAGEQFF; CDR3 DNA: TGTGCCAGCAGTGACTCGGTGGCGGGAGAGCAGTTCTTC; D gene: .; CDR3 length: 13; J gene: TRBJ2-1; V gene: TRBV6-4
CDR3 protein: CASSLYREGLGGTDTQYF; CDR3 DNA: TGTGCCAGCAGCTTGTACCGGGAGGGCCTTGGGGGCACAGATACGCAGTATTTT; D gene: TRBD2; CDR3 length: 18; J gene: TRBJ2-3; V gene: TRBV5-8
CDR3 protein: CASSLSWQGYAPQHF; CDR3 DNA: TGTGCCAGCAGTTTATCGTGGCAGGGGTATGCGCCCCAGCATTTT; D gene: .; CDR3 length: 15; J gene: TRBJ1-5; V gene: TRBV27
CDR3 protein: CASSWGVAVYNEQFF; CDR3 DNA: TGTGCCAGCAGCTGGGGAGTAGCGGTATACAATGAGCAGTTCTTC; D gene: .; CDR3 length: 15; J gene: TRBJ2-1; V gene: TRBV7-2
CDR3 protein: CAISSLTGSNQPQHF; CDR3 DNA: TGTGCCATCAGTTCCTTGACAGGGAGCAATCAGCCCCAGCATTTT; D gene: TRBD1; CDR3 length: 15; J gene: TRBJ1-5; V gene: TRBV10-3
CDR3 protein: CASSLITGGPNYGYTF; CDR3 DNA: TGTGCCAGCAGCTTAATCACAGGGGGTCCTAACTATGGCTACACCTTC; D gene: TRBD1; CDR3 length: 16; J gene: TRBJ1-2; V gene: TRBV7-9
CDR3 protein: CASSRDRATGNTIYF; CDR3 DNA: TGTGCCAGTAGTAGGGACAGGGCTACTGGAAACACCATATATTTT; D gene: TRBD1; CDR3 length: 15; J gene: TRBJ1-3; V gene: TRBV19
CDR3 protein: CASSEREGKNNGYTF; CDR3 DNA: TGCGCCAGCAGTGAAAGGGAGGGGAAAAATAATGGCTACACCTTC; D gene: .; CDR3 length: 15; J gene: TRBJ1-2; V gene: TRBV10-2
CDR3 protein: CASSSPPGSSYNSPLHF; CDR3 DNA: TGTGCCAGCAGCTCCCCCCCCGGGAGCTCCTATAATTCACCCCTCCACTTT; D gene: .; CDR3 length: 17; J gene: TRBJ1-6; V gene: TRBV7-2
CDR3 protein: CASSYSQVDRIETQYF; CDR3 DNA: TGTGCCAGCAGTTACTCCCAAGTTGACAGGATAGAGACCCAGTACTTC; D gene: .; CDR3 length: 16; J gene: TRBJ2-5; V gene: TRBV6-5
CDR3 protein: CASRNRVEAFF; CDR3 DNA: TGTGCCAGCAGAAACCGGGTTGAAGCTTTCTTT; D gene: .; CDR3 length: 11; J gene: TRBJ1-1; V gene: TRBV6-5
CDR3 protein: CASSIGMGWNTEAFF; CDR3 DNA: TGTGCCAGTAGTATAGGCATGGGCTGGAACACTGAAGCTTTCTTT; D gene: .; CDR3 length: 15; J gene: TRBJ1-1; V gene: TRBV19
CDR3 protein: CASSLRAGGGPYEQYF; CDR3 DNA: TGTGCCAGCAGCTTAAGGGCGGGAGGGGGGCCCTACGAGCAGTACTTC; D gene: TRBD2; CDR3 length: 16; J gene: TRBJ2-7; V gene: TRBV7-9
CDR3 protein: CASSTGVNNSPLHF; CDR3 DNA: TGTGCCAGCAGCACGGGGGTTAATAATTCACCCCTCCACTTT; D gene: .; CDR3 length: 14; J gene: TRBJ1-6; V gene: TRBV11-2
CDR3 protein: CASSKDRGISETQYF; CDR3 DNA: TGTGCCAGCAGCAAGGACAGGGGGATTTCGGAGACCCAGTACTTC; D gene: TRBD1; CDR3 length: 15; J gene: TRBJ2-5; V gene: TRBV5-4
CDR3 protein: CASSLWTSGRGGPDTQYF; CDR3 DNA: TGTGCCAGCAGTTTATGGACTAGCGGGAGGGGAGGCCCAGATACGCAGTATTTT; D gene: TRBD2; CDR3 length: 18; J gene: TRBJ2-3; V gene: TRBV27
CDR3 protein: CASSLDVGGSLFF; CDR3 DNA: TGTGCCAGCAGCTTGGACGTCGGGGGATCACTGTTTTTT; D gene: .; CDR3 length: 13; J gene: TRBJ1-4; V gene: TRBV5-4
CDR3 protein: CASSFRRTGPNEQFF; CDR3 DNA: TGTGCCAGCAGCTTCCGTAGGACAGGTCCCAATGAGCAGTTCTTC; D gene: TRBD1; CDR3 length: 15; J gene: TRBJ2-1; V gene: TRBV7-2
CDR3 protein: CASNYAPGGPNF; CDR3 DNA: TGTGCCAGCAACTACGCGCCGGGAGGGCCGAATTTT; D gene: TRBD2; CDR3 length: 12; J gene: TRBJ2-3; V gene: TRBV2
CDR3 protein: CASSPATGTGGNQPQHF; CDR3 DNA: TGTGCCAGCTCACCCGCCACCGGGACAGGGGGGAATCAGCCCCAGCATTTT; D gene: TRBD1; CDR3 length: 17; J gene: TRBJ1-5; V gene: TRBV18